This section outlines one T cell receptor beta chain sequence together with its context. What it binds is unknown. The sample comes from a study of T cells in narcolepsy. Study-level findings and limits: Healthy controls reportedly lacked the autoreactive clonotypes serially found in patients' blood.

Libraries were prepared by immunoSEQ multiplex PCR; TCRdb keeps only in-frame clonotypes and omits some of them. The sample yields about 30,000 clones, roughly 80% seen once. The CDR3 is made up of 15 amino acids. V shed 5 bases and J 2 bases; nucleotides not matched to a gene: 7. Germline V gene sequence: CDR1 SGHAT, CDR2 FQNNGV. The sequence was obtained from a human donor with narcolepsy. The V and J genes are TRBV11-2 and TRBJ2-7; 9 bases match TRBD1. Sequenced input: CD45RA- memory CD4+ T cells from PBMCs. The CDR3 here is CASSPDRGGAYEQYF. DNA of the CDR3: TGTGCCAGCAGCCCGGACAGGGGAGGCGCCTACGAGCAGTACTTC.